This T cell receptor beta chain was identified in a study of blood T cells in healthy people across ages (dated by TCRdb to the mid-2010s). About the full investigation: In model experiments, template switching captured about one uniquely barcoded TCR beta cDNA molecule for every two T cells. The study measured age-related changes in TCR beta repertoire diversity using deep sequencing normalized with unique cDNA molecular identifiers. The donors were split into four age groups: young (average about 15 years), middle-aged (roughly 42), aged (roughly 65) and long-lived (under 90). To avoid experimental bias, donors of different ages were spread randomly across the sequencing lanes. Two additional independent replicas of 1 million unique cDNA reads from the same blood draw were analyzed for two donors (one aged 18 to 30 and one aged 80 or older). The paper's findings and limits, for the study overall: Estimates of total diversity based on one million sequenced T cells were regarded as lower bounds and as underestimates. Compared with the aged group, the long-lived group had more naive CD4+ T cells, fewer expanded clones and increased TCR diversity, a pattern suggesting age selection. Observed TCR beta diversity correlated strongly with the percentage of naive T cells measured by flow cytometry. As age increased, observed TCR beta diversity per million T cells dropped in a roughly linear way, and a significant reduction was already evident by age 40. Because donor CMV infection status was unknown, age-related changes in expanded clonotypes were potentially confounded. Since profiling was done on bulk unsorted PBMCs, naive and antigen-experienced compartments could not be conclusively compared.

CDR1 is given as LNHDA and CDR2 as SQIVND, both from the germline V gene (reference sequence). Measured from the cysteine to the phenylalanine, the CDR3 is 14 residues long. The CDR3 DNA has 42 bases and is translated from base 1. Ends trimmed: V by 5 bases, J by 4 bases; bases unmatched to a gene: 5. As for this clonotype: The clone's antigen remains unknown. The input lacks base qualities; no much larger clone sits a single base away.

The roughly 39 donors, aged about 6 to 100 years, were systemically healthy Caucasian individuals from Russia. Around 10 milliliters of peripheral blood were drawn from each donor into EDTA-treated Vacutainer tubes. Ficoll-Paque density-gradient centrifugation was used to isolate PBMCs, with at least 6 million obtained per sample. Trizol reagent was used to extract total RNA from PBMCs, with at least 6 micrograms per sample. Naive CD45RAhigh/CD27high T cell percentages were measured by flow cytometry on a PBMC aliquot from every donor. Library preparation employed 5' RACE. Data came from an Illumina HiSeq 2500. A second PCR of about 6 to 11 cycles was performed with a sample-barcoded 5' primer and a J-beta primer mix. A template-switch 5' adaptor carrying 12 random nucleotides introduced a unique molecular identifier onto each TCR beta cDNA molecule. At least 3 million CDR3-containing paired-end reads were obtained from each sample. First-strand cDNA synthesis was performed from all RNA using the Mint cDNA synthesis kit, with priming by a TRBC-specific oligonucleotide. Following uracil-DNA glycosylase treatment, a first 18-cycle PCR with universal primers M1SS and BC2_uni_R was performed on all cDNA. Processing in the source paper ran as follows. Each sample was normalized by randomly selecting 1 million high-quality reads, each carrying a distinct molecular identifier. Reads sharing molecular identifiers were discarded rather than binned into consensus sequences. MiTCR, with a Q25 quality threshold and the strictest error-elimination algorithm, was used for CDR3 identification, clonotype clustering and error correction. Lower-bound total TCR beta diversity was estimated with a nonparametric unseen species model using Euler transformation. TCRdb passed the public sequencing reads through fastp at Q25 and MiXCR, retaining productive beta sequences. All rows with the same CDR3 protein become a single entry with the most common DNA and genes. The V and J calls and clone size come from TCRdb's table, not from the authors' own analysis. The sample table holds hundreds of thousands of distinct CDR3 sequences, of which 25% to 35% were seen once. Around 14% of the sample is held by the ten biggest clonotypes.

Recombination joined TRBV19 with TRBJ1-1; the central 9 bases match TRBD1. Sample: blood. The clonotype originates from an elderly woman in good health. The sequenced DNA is TGTGCCAGTAGTGGGACAGGGAGAGGCACTGAAGCTTTCTTT. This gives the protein CASSGTGRGTEAFF.